This note documents a single TCR beta chain sequence. This specimen comes from a study of blood T cell repertoires in COVID-19. Study as a whole: The United States, Italy and Spain supplied acute and convalescent COVID-19 samples. T cells, B-cell-depleted T cells, or PBMCs provided the cDNA or gDNA that served as material.

Participants spanned ages roughly 18 to 95 years and resided in 20 to 30 US areas. Among Cohort 3 donors, those recovered had two negative PCRs, clearance, or symptom resolution. CDR1 is LGHDT and CDR2 is YNNKEL in the germline V gene (reference sequence). Trimming removed 2 bases from V and 4 bases from J, with 8 bases in between. This CDR3 contains 13 residues. Clones were sequenced by immunoSEQ multiplex PCR, and TCRdb holds only the in-frame ones, with some missing. The sample holds about 210,000 clones, over 75% seen once. The receptor's source is a man aged 35-49 years who had recovered from COVID-19. The sequenced sample was PBMCs or T cells enriched from blood (not recorded which). The V gene is TRBV3-1 (or the pseudogene TRBV3-2), the J gene TRBJ2-5, with TRBD2 as a possible D gene (5 bases). CDR3 coding DNA: TGTGCCAGCAGCCAACGGGGTCCAGAGACCCAGTACTTC. Its protein product is CASSQRGPETQYF.